The T cell receptor (beta chain) under discussion was sequenced for a study of blood T cell repertoires in COVID-19. CDR3 size: 14 residues. V was trimmed by 3 bases and J by 0 bases, leaving 9 bases between them. Per the germline V gene, CDR1 is ENHRY and CDR2 is SYGVKD. Authors' methods: Reference gene primer amplification yielded estimated nucleated cell counts. Sequencing used immunoSEQ multiplex PCR; TCRdb keeps in-frame clones, though not all of them. Clone size and V and J calls were adopted from that table, with D and trimming inferred from the DNA. The data show more than 60,000 clones, with roughly 85% seen just once and approximately 20% held by the top ten.

The chain joins TRBV10-3 to TRBJ2-7; no reliable D call. The sample was peripheral blood. This clonotype was sampled from a human donor in a cohort sampled during active COVID-19. In nucleotides, the CDR3 is TGTGCCATCAGTGAAGGTACAGCCTCCTACGAGCAGTACTTC. It codes for CAISEGTASYEQYF.